The present TCR beta chain was sequenced within a study of Graves' ophthalmopathy and Graves' hyperthyroidism. Whole-study context: Ahead of any treatment, peripheral blood was obtained at the initial diagnosis.

RNA served as the template for amplifying TCR beta CDR3 regions. Amplification began with first-round RT-PCR using HTBI primers, then second-round multiplex PCR was performed. TCRdb passed the multiplex PCR reads through MiXCR, listing each CDR3 protein once. The sample includes about 500,000 distinct CDR3 sequences, approximately 15% of them seen just once. The sample holds many counts of this clonotype. Deletions cut 5 bases from V and 1 base from J, with 11 bases between. CDR3 length: 14 amino acids. None of the included patients had other autoimmune diseases, uncontrolled infections, pregnancy or lactation, as these led to exclusion. As diagnostic evidence, clinical symptoms, serum thyroxine, TRAb, thyroid ultrasound and orbital computed tomography were relied upon. PBMCs stemmed from 9 to 10 ml of fresh peripheral blood.

The chain combines TRBV12-3 or TRBV12-4 with TRBJ1-1; D perhaps matches TRBD1 (5 bases). The sample consisted of blood. The receptor comes from a woman younger than 45 with Graves' ophthalmopathy. The CDR3, as DNA: TGTGCCAGCAGTATCAGGGAAAAGAACACTGAAGCTTTCTTT. This translates into CASSIREKNTEAFF.